This TCR beta chain emerged from a study of cytomegalovirus exposure and HLA in healthy donors. Points from the study as a whole: Overall, around 160 TCR beta chains were annotated as cytomegalovirus-associated.

Researchers ran the PCR with 60 Vbeta and 13 Jbeta primers. Clones were read by immunoSEQ multiplex PCR, and TCRdb kept only the in-frame ones, dropping some. The table has around 85,000 clones, roughly 70% seen once. V dropped 2 bases and J dropped 8; count of bases not matched to a gene: 9. The CDR3 is 15 amino acids. Germline lookup yields CDR1 MGHRA and CDR2 YSYEKL. The sample holds many counts of this clone. Its antigen remains unknown. The source of this sequence is a man aged 30 to 39 in good health and CMV-seropositive. Material for sequencing was PBMCs. The chain is built from TRBV4-1 and TRBJ2-5; 9 bases align to TRBD2. CDR3 bases: TGCGCCAGCAGCCAAACACCTACGACTAGCGGCACCCAGTACTTC. This codes for CASSQTPTTSGTQYF.